This T cell receptor beta chain emerged from a study of shared clonotypes between healthy human individuals. Study overall: With ages of 18 to 49, the donors were two women and a few men. General study findings and limits: With four donors compared, 4.5% to 6.5% of naive CD4 clonotypes were shared. Donor scarcity curtailed the genetic and exposure-history diversity represented herein. For sorted subsets, rarefaction showed incomplete sequencing despite large depth.

With regard to this clone: Its specificity is not known.

Using immunoSEQ multiplex PCR, the repertoire was profiled, and TCRdb retains in-frame clones only, with some absent. The data contain 1,400,000 or so clones, around 98.5% of them singletons. The CDR3 contains 13 residues. CDR1 is SNHLY, CDR2 FYNNEI, per germline. The V end lost 0 bases, the J end lost 12 bases, and 14 bases lay between the germline ends. The source material was naive CD4+ T cells sorted from blood. Subset meaning: CD45RA+ positively selected. V usage is TRBV2 and J usage is TRBJ2-5; TRBD2 is a possible D gene (5 bases). The origin of this receptor is a man aged 25 to 40 in good health. CDR3 nucleotides: TGTGCCAGCAGTGAAGCCCCCGGGGTCCAGGAGTACTTC. As protein: CASSEAPGVQEYF.